This T cell receptor (beta chain) is from a study of graft-versus-host responses after intestinal transplantation. Across the whole study: Recipients had transplants, and these were multivisceral, liver-intestinal, or isolated intestinal. Recipients were all induced with anti-thymocyte globulin, then given tacrolimus and steroids for 2 to 4 years. General observations from the study: Researchers found GvH clones in recipient marrow, and some showed up first in ileum or blood. Allografts from individuals with graft-donor T cell macrochimerism displayed high graft-versus-host to host-versus-graft clonal ratios.

A word on this clone: Its specificity is unknown.

TCRdb keeps only in-frame clones here, not all; method: immunoSEQ multiplex PCR. The table has approximately 110,000 clones, roughly nine tenths seen once; the top ten hold roughly 0.24%. The CDR3 extends over 18 amino acids. Germline-derived CDR1 and CDR2 are LGHNA and YNFKEQ. Trimming left V 0 bases short and J 0 bases short, with 16 bases between. Sample: unstimulated CD4+ T cells sorted from spleen or lymph node cells, taken before transplant. The TCR comes from a human donor who was the organ donor for an intestinal transplant. The chain joins TRBV4-2 to TRBJ2-3; TRBD2 might be the D (5 bases). In DNA, the CDR3 is TGTGCCAGCAGCCAAGAACCGGGATTACCACCTAGCACAGATACGCAGTATTTT. Translating it yields CASSQEPGLPPSTDTQYF.